Following are 6 T cell receptor beta chains from one sample sequenced in a study of PD-1 blockade in classical Hodgkin lymphoma. Data came from immunoSEQ multiplex PCR; TCRdb stores just in-frame clones and leaves some out. The repertoire holds around 100,000 clones, 75% to 90% seen once, with about 6.1% in the top ten. Each and every patient relapsed after autologous stem cell transplantation, and patients got differing brentuximab vedotin exposure. The sequencing here drew on peripheral blood mononuclear cells (PBMCs), taken before the second cycle of nivolumab. Every receptor here comes from a human donor with classical Hodgkin lymphoma.

This chain joins TRBV7-9 and TRBJ1-3, with TRBD1 as a possible D gene (6 bases). Germline CDR1 SEHNR, CDR2 FQNEAQ (reference sequence). The CDR3 is 14 residues long. V lost 8 bases to trimming and J lost 0 bases, with 11 bases between them. CDR3 protein: CASQQGPSGNTIYF. CDR3 DNA: TGTGCCAGCCAACAGGGCCCCTCTGGAAACACCATATATTTT.

The chain combines TRBV28 with TRBJ2-5; 8 nucleotides match TRBD1. The CDR3 runs 15 residues. Germline lookup yields CDR1 MDHEN and CDR2 SYDVKM. Trimming at V came to 4 bases and at J to 4 bases, leaving 8 bases not matched to a gene. CDR3 loop: CASSWTDRGGETQYF. The CDR3 bases are TGTGCCAGCAGTTGGACCGACAGGGGAGGAGAGACCCAGTACTTC. Together with reference TRBV28 and TRBJ2-5, the CDR3 gives the full variable domain: DVKVTQSSRYLVKRTGEKVFLECVQDMDHENMFWYRQDPGLGLRLIYFSYDVKMKEKGDIPEGYSVSREKKERFSLILESASTNQTSMYLCASSWTDRGGETQYFGPGTRLLVL.

V gene TRBV4-1 combines with J gene TRBJ2-5, with D tentatively TRBD1 or TRBD2 (5 bases each). CDR1 is MGHRA and CDR2 is YSYEKL in the germline V gene. The ends were cut back, 2 bases at V and 1 base at J, with 14 bases in the middle. The CDR3 is 16 residues long. DNA for the CDR3: TGCGCCAGCAGCCAATTGGTTCCTGGGACCCAAGAGACCCAGTACTTC. It is translated as CASSQLVPGTQETQYF.

This clone was seen more than once but under ten times. The chain joins TRBV30 to TRBJ1-1; no clear D. The V and J ends lost 5 bases and 1 base respectively, with 8 bases between them. CDR1 is GTSNPN and CDR2 is SVGIG in the germline V gene (reference sequence). This CDR3 comprises 12 residues. CDR3 sequence reads: CAWCPGNTEAFF. For the CDR3, the DNA is TGTGCCTGGTGTCCCGGGAACACTGAAGCTTTCTTT.

The chain couples TRBV27 to TRBJ2-7; 14 nucleotides line up with TRBD2. This CDR3 is 15 amino acids long. The ends lost 3 bases at V and 4 bases at J; junction bases unmatched: 2. Germline-derived CDR1 and CDR2 are MNHEY and SMNVEV (reference sequence). CDR3 sequence: CASSLGLAGVYEQYF. In DNA form, the CDR3 reads TGTGCCAGCAGTTTGGGACTAGCGGGGGTGTACGAGCAGTACTTC.

The rearrangement uses TRBV6-4 and TRBJ2-3; TRBD2 matches at 8 bases. The CDR3 is made up of 14 amino acids. J was trimmed by 4 bases and V by 3 bases; bases with no gene match: 3. Per germline, CDR1 MRHNA and CDR2 SNTAGT. CDR3 region: CASSDSGVADTQYF. CDR3 nucleotide sequence: TGTGCCAGCAGTGATAGCGGGGTGGCAGATACGCAGTATTTT.